This record covers a single T cell receptor beta chain. Its antigen is currently unknown. The data were obtained in a study of shared clonotypes between healthy human individuals. Study-wide results and limits: For naive CD4 cells, roughly 5% of clonotypes were shared across a handful of donors.

CD4+ cells underwent separation, giving CD45RA+ naive and CD45RA-negative memory subsets. The V end was cut by 6 bases, the J end by 5 bases, with 23 bases between. The CDR3 runs to 17 residues. Looked up from germline, CDR1 is MGHRA and CDR2 is YSYEKL. Some clones are missing from TCRdb's copy, which holds only in-frame ones; the method was immunoSEQ multiplex PCR. The data show roughly 1,000,000 clones, around 78% seen once. Source material: memory CD4+ T cells from PBMCs. Indicated subset: CD45RA-negative fraction. The chain links TRBV4-1 to TRBJ2-1, with D possibly TRBD2 on 6 matching bases. This receptor was obtained from a man aged 18 to 35 in good health. Some clones in this sample may be carry-over from other donors' samples. The CDR3 DNA follows: TGCGCCAGCAGAGGCTATTTCGGGGGAACAAAAAACAATGAGCAGTTCTTC. This encodes CASRGYFGGTKNNEQFF.